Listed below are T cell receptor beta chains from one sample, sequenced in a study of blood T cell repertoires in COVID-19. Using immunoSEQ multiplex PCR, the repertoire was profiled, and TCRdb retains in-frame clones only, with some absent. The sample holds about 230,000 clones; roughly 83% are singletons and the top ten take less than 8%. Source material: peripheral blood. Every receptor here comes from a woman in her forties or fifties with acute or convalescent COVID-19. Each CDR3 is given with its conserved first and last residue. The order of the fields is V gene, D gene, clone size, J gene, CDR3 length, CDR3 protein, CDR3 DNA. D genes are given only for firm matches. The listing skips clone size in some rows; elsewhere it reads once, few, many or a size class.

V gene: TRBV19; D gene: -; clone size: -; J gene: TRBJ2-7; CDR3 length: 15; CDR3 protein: CASSTTPGDSYEQYF; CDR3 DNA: TGTGCCAGTAGCACTACTCCGGGAGATTCCTACGAGCAGTACTTC
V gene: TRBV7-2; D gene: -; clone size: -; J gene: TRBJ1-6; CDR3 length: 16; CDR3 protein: CASSLAPTAINSPLHF; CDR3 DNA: TGTGCCAGCAGCTTAGCGCCTACAGCAATTAATTCACCCCTCCACTTT
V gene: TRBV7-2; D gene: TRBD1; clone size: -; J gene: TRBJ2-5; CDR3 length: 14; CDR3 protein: CASSLQGNQETQYF; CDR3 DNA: TGTGCCAGCAGCCTACAGGGGAACCAAGAGACCCAGTACTTC
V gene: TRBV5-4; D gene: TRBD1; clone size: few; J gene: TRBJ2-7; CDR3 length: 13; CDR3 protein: CASSWDRAYEQYF; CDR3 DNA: TGTGCCAGCAGCTGGGACAGGGCCTACGAGCAGTACTTC
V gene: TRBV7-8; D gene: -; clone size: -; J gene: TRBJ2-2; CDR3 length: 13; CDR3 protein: CASSLYSTGELFF; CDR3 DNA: TGTGCCAGCAGCTTATACAGCACCGGGGAGCTGTTTTTT
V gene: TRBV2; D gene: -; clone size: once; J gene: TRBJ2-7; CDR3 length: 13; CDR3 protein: CASIGTRVYEQYF; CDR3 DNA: TGTGCCAGCATCGGGACTCGAGTCTACGAGCAGTACTTC
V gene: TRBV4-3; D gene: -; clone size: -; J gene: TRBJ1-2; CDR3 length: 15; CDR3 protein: CASSQEGGGERGYTF; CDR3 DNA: TGCGCCAGCAGCCAAGAAGGCGGAGGTGAGAGAGGCTACACCTTC
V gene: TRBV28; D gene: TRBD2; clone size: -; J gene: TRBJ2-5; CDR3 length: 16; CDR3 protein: CASSPRAGGGQETQYF; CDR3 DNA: TGTGCCAGCAGTCCCCGGGCGGGGGGGGGCCAAGAGACCCAGTACTTC
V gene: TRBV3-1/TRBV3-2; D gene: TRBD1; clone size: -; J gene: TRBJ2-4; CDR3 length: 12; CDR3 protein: CASSDRGNIQYF; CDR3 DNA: TGTGCCAGCAGCGACAGGGGCAACATTCAGTACTTC
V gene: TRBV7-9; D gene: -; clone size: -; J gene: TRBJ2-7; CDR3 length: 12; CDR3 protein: CASSKSSYEQYF; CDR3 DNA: TGTGCCAGCAGCAAGAGCTCCTACGAGCAGTACTTC
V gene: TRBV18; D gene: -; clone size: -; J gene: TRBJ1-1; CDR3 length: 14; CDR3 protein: CASSLDTGNTEAFF; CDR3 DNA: TGTGCCAGCTCACTGGATACAGGGAACACTGAAGCTTTCTTT
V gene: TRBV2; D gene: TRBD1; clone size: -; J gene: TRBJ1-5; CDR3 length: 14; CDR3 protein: CASGTGQGYGPQHF; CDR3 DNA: TGTGCCAGCGGCACGGGACAGGGGTATGGACCCCAGCATTTT
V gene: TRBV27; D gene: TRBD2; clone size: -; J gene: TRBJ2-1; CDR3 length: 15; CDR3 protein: CASSPTSGNDNEQFF; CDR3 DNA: TGTGCCAGCAGCCCGACTAGCGGAAATGACAATGAGCAGTTCTTC